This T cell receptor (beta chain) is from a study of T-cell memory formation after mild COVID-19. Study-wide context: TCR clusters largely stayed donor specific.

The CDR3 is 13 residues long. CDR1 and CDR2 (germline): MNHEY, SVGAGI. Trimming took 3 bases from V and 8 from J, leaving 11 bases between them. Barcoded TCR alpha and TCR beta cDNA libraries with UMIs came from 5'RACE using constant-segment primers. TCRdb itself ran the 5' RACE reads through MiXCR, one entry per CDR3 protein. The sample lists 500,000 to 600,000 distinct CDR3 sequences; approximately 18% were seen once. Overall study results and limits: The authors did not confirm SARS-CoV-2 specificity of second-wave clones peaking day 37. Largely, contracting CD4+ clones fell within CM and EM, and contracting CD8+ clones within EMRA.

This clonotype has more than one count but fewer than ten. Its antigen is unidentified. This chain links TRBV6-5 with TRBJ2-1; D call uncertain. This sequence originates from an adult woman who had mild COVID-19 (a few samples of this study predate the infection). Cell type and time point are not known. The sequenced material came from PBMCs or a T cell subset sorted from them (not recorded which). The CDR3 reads CASSYALDYEQFF. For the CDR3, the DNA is TGTGCCAGCAGTTATGCCCTTGACTATGAGCAGTTCTTC.